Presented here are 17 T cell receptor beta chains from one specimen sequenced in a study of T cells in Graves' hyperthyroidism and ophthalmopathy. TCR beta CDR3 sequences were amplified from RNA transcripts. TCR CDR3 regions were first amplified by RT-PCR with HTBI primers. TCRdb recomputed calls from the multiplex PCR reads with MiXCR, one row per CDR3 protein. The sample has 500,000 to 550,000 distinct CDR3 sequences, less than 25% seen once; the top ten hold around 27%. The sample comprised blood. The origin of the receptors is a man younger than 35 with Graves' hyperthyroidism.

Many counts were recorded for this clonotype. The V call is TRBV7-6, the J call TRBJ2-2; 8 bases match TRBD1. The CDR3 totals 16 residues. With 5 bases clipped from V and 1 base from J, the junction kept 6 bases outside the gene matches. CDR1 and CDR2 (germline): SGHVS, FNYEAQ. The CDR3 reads CASSLTGQVNTGELFF. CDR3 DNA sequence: TGTGCCAGCAGCCTGACGGGACAGGTGAACACCGGGGAGCTGTTTTTT. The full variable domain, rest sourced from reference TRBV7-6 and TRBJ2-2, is GAGVSQSPRYKVTKRGQDVALRCDPISGHVSLYWYRQALGQGPEFLTYFNYEAQQDKSGLPNDRFSAERPEGSISTLTIQRTEQRDSAMYRCASSLTGQVNTGELFFGEGSRLTVL.

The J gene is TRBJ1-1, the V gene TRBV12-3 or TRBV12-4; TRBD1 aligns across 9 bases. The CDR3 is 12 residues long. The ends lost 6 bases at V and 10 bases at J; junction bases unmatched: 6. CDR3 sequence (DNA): TGTGCCAGCAGCGAAACAGGGGGCGGAGCTTTCTTT. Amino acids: CASSETGGGAFF.

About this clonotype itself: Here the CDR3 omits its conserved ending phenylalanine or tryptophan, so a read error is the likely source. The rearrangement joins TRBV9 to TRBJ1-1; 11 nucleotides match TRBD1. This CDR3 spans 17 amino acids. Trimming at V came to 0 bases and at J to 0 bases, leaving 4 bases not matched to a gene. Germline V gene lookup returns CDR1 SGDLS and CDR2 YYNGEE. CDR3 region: CASSVVDRGLMNTEAFL. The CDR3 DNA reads TGTGCCAGCAGCGTAGTGGACAGGGGGCTCATGAACACTGAAGCTTTCCTT.

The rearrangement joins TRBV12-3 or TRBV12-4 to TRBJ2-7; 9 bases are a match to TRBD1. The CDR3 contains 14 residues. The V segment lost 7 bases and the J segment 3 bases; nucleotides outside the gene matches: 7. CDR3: CASTWTGEGYEQYF. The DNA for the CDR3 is TGTGCCAGCACCTGGACAGGGGAGGGCTACGAGCAGTACTTC.

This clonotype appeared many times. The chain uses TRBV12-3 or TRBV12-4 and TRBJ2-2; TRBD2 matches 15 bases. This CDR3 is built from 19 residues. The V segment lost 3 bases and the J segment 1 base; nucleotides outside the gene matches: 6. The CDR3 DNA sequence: TGTGCCAGCAGTTTTCTTCCGGGACTAGCGGGGGGGAACACCGGGGAGCTGTTTTTT. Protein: CASSFLPGLAGGNTGELFF.

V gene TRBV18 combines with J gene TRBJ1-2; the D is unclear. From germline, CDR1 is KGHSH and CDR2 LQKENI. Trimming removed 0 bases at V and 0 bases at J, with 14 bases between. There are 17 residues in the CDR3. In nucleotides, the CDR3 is TGTGCCAGCTCACCACCGCCCACCGAGGCTTCTAACTATGGCTACACCTTC. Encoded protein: CASSPPPTEASNYGYTF.

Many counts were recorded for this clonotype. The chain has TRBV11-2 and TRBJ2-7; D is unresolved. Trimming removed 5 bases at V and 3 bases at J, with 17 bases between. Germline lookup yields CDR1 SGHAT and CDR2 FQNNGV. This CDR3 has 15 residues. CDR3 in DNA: TGTGCCAGCAGCCCTTACCCTCTAGAAAGCTACGAGCAGTACTTC. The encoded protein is CASSPYPLESYEQYF.

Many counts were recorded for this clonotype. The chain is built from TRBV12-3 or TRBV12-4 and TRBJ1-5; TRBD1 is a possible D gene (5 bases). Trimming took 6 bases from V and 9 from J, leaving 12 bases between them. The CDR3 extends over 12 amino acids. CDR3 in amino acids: CASSQPRGPQHF. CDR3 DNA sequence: TGTGCCAGCAGCCAACCTAGGGGGCCCCAGCATTTT.

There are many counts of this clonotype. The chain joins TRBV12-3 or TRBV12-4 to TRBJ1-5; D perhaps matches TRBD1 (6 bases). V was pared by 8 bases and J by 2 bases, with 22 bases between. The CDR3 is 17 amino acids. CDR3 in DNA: TGTGCCAGCGGCTTTAGGGTAGGGGGGTTGGGCAATCAGCCCCAGCATTTT. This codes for CASGFRVGGLGNQPQHF.

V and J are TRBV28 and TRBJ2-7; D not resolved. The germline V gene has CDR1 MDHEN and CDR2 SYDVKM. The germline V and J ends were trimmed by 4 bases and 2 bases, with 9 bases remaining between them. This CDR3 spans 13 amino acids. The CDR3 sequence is CASSWPFTYEQYF. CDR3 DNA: TGTGCCAGCAGTTGGCCTTTCACCTACGAGCAGTACTTC.

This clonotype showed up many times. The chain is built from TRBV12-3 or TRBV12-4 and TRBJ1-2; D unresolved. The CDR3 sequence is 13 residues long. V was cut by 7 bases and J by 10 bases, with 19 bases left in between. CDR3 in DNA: TGTGCCAGCACCATTGTGAACACTGGAGCCTACACCTTC. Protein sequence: CASTIVNTGAYTF.

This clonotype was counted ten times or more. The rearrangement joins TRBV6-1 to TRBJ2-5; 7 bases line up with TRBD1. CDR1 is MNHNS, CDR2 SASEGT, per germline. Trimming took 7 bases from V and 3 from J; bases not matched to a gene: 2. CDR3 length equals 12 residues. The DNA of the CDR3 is TGTGCCAGCACAGGGGGTAAAGAGACCCAGTACTTC. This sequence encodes CASTGGKETQYF.

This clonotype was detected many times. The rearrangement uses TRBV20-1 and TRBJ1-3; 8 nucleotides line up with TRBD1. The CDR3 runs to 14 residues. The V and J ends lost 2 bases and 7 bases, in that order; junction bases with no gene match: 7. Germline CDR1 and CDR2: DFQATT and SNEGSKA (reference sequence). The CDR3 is CSARSGQGVNTIYF. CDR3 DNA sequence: TGCAGTGCTAGATCCGGACAGGGAGTTAACACCATATATTTT.

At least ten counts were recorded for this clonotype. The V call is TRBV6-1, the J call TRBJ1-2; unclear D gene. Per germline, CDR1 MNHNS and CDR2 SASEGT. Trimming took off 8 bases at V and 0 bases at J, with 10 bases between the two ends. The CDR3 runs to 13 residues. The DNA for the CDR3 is TGTGCCAGCGCTGTCAGACCTAACTATGGCTACACCTTC. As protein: CASAVRPNYGYTF.

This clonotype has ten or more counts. The CDR3 protein is CASSYRTGTFSYGYTF. In DNA form, the CDR3 reads TGTGCCAGCAGTTACCGCACCGGGACCTTTAGTTATGGCTACACCTTC. V is TRBV6-5 and J is TRBJ1-2, with D possibly TRBD1 on 5 matching bases. With 2 bases removed from V and 5 bases from J, the gap between germline ends came to 18 bases. Per the germline V gene, CDR1 is MNHEY and CDR2 is SVGAGI. The CDR3 runs 16 residues.

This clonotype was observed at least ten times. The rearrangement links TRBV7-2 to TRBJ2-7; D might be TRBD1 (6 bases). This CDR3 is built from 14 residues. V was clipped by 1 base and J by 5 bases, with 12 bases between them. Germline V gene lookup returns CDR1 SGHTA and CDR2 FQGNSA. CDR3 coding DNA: TGTGCCAGCAGCTTAGTGAGGGGGATCCACGAGCAGTACTTC. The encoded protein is CASSLVRGIHEQYF.

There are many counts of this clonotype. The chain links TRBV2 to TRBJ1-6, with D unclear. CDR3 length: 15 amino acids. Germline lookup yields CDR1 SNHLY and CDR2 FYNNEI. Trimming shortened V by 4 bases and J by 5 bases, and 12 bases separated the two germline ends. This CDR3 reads CASSGVTGNNSPLHF. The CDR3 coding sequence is TGTGCCAGCAGTGGGGTGACGGGTAATAATTCACCCCTCCACTTT.